This T cell receptor beta chain stems from a study of blood T cell repertoires in COVID-19. Some clones are missing from TCRdb's copy, which holds only in-frame ones; the method was immunoSEQ multiplex PCR. The sample includes hundreds of thousands of clones, around 86% seen only once; the top ten take approximately 2%. The CDR3 extends over 15 amino acids. Germline V gives CDR1 SGHAT, CDR2 FQNNGV. After removal of 5 bases from V and 1 base from J, the junction contained 7 bases not matched to a gene. The clonotype comes from a young woman who had recovered from COVID-19. The sequenced sample was peripheral blood. The J gene is TRBJ2-5, the V gene TRBV11-2, with TRBD1 matching over 7 bases. As DNA, the CDR3 is TGTGCCAGCAGCGGATACAGGGGAGCCCAAGAGACCCAGTACTTC. Protein sequence: CASSGYRGAQETQYF.